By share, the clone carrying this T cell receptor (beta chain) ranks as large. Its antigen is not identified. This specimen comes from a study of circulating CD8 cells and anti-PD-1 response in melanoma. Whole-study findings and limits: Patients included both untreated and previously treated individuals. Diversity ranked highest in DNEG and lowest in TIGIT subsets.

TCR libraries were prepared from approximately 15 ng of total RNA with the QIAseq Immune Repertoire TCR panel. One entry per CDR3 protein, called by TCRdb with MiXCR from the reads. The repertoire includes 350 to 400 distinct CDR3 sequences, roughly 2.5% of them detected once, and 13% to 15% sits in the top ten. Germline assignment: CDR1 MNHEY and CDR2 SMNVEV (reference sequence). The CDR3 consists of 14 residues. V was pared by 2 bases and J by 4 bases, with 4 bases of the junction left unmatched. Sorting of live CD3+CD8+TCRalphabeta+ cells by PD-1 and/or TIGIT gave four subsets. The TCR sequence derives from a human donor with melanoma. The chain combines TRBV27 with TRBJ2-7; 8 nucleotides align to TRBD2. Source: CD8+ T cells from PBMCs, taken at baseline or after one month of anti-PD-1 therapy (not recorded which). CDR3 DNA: TGTGCCAGCAGTTTAGACGGGAGGGAATACGAGCAGTACTTC. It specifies CASSLDGREYEQYF.